The present TCR beta chain was sequenced within a study of blood T cell repertoires in COVID-19. V gave up 1 base and J gave up 8 bases; unmatched junction bases: 15. Germline V CDR1 and CDR2: GTSNPN, SVGIG (reference sequence). The CDR3 consists of 16 residues. Assay used: immunoSEQ multiplex PCR; TCRdb lists only in-frame clones, some missing. This table holds about 360,000 clones, around four fifths found once. The chain is built from TRBV30 and TRBJ1-2; 8 bases line up with TRBD1. Sequenced: peripheral blood. This receptor was identified in a man aged 30-40 years with active or convalescent COVID-19. The CDR3: CAWSAHRRGLFLGYTF. The CDR3 DNA is TGTGCCTGGAGTGCCCATCGCAGGGGGCTATTCTTGGGCTACACCTTC. The full variable domain, completed using reference TRBV30 and TRBJ1-2, is SQTIHQWPATLVQPVGSPLSLECTVEGTSNPNLYWYRQAAGRGLQLLFYSVGIGQISSEVPQNLSASRPQDRQFILSSKKLLLSDSGFYLCAWSAHRRGLFLGYTFGSGTRLTVV.